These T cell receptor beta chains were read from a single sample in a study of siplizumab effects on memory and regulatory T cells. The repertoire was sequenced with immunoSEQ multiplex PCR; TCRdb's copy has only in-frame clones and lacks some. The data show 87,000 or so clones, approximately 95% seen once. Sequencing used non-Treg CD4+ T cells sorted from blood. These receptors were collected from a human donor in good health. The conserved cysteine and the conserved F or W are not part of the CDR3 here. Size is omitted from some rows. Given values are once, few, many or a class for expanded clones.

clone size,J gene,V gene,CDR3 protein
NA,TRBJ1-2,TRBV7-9,ASSLVGYGYT
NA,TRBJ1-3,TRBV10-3,AISGGTGNTIY
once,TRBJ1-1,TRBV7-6,ASSSGQGVAEAF
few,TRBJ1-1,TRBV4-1,ASSRGRNTEAF
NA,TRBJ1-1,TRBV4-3,ASSQFGGGGSGVAF
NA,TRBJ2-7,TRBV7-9,ASSPYDRGEQY
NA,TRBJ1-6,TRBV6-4,ASSGLRTGRVSISHSPLH
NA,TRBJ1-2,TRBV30,AWRRVTGYGYT
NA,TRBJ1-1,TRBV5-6,ASSLPGFNTEAF
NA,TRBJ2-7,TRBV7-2,ASRKAGGNYEQY
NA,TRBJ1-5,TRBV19,ASTSFRGGDQPQH
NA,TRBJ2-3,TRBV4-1,ASSQGQGVGTDTQY
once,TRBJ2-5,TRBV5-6,ASSLQETQY
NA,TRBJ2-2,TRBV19,ASNSRNSGELF
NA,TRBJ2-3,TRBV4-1,ASSQTDRGDTQY
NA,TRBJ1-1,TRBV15,ATSGGFRGSDTEAF
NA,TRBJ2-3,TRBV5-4,ASSLGRLGELTDTQY
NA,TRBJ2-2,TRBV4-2,ASSPAYTGELF
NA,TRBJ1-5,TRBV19,ASSGTGVHQPQH
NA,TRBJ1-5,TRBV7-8,ASSLVNQPQH
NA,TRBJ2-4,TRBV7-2,ASSYRGQNIQY
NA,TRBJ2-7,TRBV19,ASSRAGNYEQY
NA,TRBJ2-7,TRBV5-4,ASSFNRGGSEQY
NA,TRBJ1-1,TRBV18,ASSPLGVGQTNTEAF
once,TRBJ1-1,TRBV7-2,ASSLDLEAF
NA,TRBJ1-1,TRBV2,ASGTGGGRYTEAF
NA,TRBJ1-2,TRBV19,ASSMEPGTENT
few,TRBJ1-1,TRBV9,ASSTTPGLMNTEAF
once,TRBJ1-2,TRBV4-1,ASSQDHQGGYT
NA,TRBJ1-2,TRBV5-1,ASSLGQGNYGYT
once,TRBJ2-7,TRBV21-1,ASSFYTGTPLYEQY
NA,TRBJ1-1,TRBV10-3,AIRTKPDTEAF
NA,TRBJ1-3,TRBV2,ATGSLSGNTIY
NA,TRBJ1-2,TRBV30,AWSSGQGRGYT
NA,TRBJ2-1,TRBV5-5,ASSLERTPSNEQF
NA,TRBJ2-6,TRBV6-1,ASQLSGANVLT
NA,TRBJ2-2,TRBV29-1,SVTDRANTGELF
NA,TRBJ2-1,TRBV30,AWSLMDRLYNEQF
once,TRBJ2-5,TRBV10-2,ASRGLRVETQY
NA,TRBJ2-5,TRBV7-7,ASSDASVQETQY
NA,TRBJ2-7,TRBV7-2,ASSLLADYEQY
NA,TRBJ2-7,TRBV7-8,ASSLERRGLTSRDEQY
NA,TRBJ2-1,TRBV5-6,ASRTGLAGSYNEQF
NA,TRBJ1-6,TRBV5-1,ASREGQGSSPLH
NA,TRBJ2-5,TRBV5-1,ASSSGTGRETQY
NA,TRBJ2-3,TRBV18,ASSPTAGGTDTQY